The 31 T cell receptor beta chains presented below share a single source sample, sequenced in a study of T cell changes during pregnancy in multiple sclerosis. Profiling relied on immunoSEQ multiplex PCR, and the TCRdb table lists in-frame clones only, not all of them. The table includes some 47,000 clones, 88% detected once. The sample here was CD8+ T cells from peripheral blood mononuclear cells, taken after pregnancy. The receptors come from a female donor in good health, enrolled as a control in a pregnancy study.

The gene calls are TRBV13 and TRBJ2-1; TRBD2 agrees at 15 bases. There are 19 residues in the CDR3. CDR1 and CDR2 (germline): PRHDT, FYEKMQ (reference sequence). Trimming at V came to 5 bases and at J to 0 bases, leaving 8 bases not matched to a gene. CDR3 DNA sequence: TGTGCCAGCAGCGACGGACTAGCGGGGGGGATGAGCTCCTACAATGAGCAGTTCTTC. Translated, it gives CASSDGLAGGMSSYNEQFF.

This clone occurred once. The J gene is TRBJ2-5, the V gene TRBV4-3, with 8 bases that match TRBD2. Germline trimming cut 0 bases from V and 4 bases from J; bases unmatched to any gene: 4. Germline V CDR1 and CDR2: LGHNA, YSLEER. The CDR3 has 15 residues. CDR3: CASSQEALAGETQYF. The CDR3 DNA reads as TGCGCCAGCAGCCAAGAGGCCCTAGCGGGAGAGACCCAGTACTTC.

This chain links TRBV27 with TRBJ2-7, with TRBD1 identical over 9 bases. The length of the CDR3 is 15 residues. In germline, CDR1 is MNHEY, CDR2 SMNVEV (reference sequence). J was trimmed by 3 bases and V by 3 bases; bases with no gene match: 6. The CDR3 sequence: CASSFHRGQGYEQYF. Written as DNA, the CDR3 is TGTGCCAGCAGTTTCCACAGGGGGCAAGGCTACGAGCAGTACTTC.

The gene calls are TRBV7-9 and TRBJ1-2; TRBD1 matches 8 bases. The germline V gene has CDR1 SEHNR and CDR2 FQNEAQ (reference sequence). The CDR3 has 12 residues. J lost 8 bases, V lost 9 bases, and 8 bases had no gene match. CDR3 sequence (DNA): TGTGCCAGTGACAGGGGCGGCGAAGGCTACACCTTC. Amino acid sequence: CASDRGGEGYTF. Filled out from reference TRBV7-9 and TRBJ1-2, the complete variable domain reads DTGVSQNPRHKITKRGQNVTFRCDPISEHNRLYWYRQTLGQGPEFLTYFQNEAQLEKSRLLSDRFSAERPKGSFSTLEIQRTEQGDSAMYLCASDRGGEGYTFGSGTRLTVV.

Comments on this clone: The same CDR3 can be traced to other DNA sequences in this sample. The chain recombines TRBV19 with TRBJ1-5; the D gene is possibly TRBD1 (5 bases). This CDR3 contains 12 residues. Germline assignment: CDR1 LNHDA and CDR2 SQIVND (reference sequence). Trimming pared 9 bases from V and 4 bases from J, leaving 10 bases between. The CDR3 here is CASRVGNQPQHF. The CDR3 DNA is TGTGCCAGCAGGGTTGGTAATCAGCCCCAGCATTTT.

The V call is TRBV28, the J call TRBJ2-1; 7 nucleotides agree with TRBD2. CDR3 length: 12 amino acids. After removal of 3 bases from V and 8 bases from J, the junction contained 1 base not matched to a gene. CDR1 is MDHEN and CDR2 is SYDVKM in the germline V gene. Here the CDR3 DNA reads TGTGCCAGCAGTTTCCGGGGGGATGAGCAGTTCTTC. It specifies CASSFRGDEQFF.

This clone was seen just once. The rearrangement joins TRBV7-8 to TRBJ2-5; D might be TRBD1 (5 bases). Per the germline V gene, CDR1 is SGHVS and CDR2 is FQNEAQ. This CDR3 contains 13 residues. With 10 bases removed from V and 2 bases from J, the gap between germline ends came to 14 bases. The CDR3 DNA sequence: TGTGCCACCCAGTGGGGCAGGCAAGAGACCCAGTACTTC. This codes for CATQWGRQETQYF.

The genes are TRBV4-1 and TRBJ1-1; possible D gene TRBD1, 5 bases. The CDR3 loop spans 17 amino acids. Germline V CDR1 and CDR2: MGHRA, YSYEKL. The V gene lost 1 base and the J gene lost 3 bases, with 18 bases spanning the gap. The CDR3 here is CASSQGGGAPGDTEAFF. The CDR3 DNA sequence: TGCGCCAGCAGCCAAGGGGGTGGGGCGCCGGGAGACACTGAAGCTTTCTTT.

The chain links TRBV7-2 to TRBJ1-4; the D gene is possibly TRBD1 (5 bases). Deletions cut 1 base from V and 5 bases from J, with 11 bases between. The CDR3 consists of 15 residues. CDR1 and CDR2 from the germline V gene are SGHTA and FQGNSA. The CDR3 spells CASSLEGQANEKLFF. The CDR3 DNA is TGTGCCAGCAGCTTAGAGGGGCAGGCGAATGAAAAACTGTTTTTT.

CDR3 nucleotide sequence: TGTGCCAGCAGCTCGACAGGGAATAGCAATCAGCCCCAGCATTTT. It specifies CASSSTGNSNQPQHF. This chain connects TRBV7-8 to TRBJ1-5; 7 bases are shared with TRBD1. The CDR3 sequence is 15 residues long. Germline-derived CDR1 and CDR2 are SGHVS and FQNEAQ. The V gene end was trimmed by 4 bases and the J gene end by 0 bases; junction bases not matched to a gene: 3.

The V and J genes are TRBV7-3 and TRBJ1-1, with a tentative D call TRBD1 (6 bases). The CDR3 is made up of 15 amino acids. CDR1 is SGHTA and CDR2 is FQGTGA in the germline V gene. V lost 5 bases and J lost 1, with 14 bases in between. CDR3 residues: CASSLIRGRNTEAFF. The DNA for the CDR3 is TGTGCCAGCAGCCTAATAAGGGGGAGGAACACTGAAGCTTTCTTT.

The chain couples TRBV11-1 to TRBJ2-7; TRBD1 aligns across 9 bases. In germline, CDR1 is SGHAT, CDR2 FQDESV (reference sequence). The CDR3 contains 17 residues. Trimming cost V 3 bases and J 2 bases; bases outside gene matches: 11. CDR3: CASSLGGTGIRTYEQYF. The CDR3 DNA reads as TGTGCCAGCAGCTTGGGTGGGACAGGGATTCGAACCTACGAGCAGTACTTC.

The chain employs TRBV4-3 and TRBJ2-7; D is undetermined. Germline V gene lookup returns CDR1 LGHNA and CDR2 YSLEER. Trimming removed 4 bases at V and 4 bases at J, with 20 bases between. The CDR3 consists of 16 residues. The CDR3 spells CASSPRGGAAGYEQYF. The CDR3, as DNA: TGCGCCAGCAGCCCCCGAGGTGGAGCCGCTGGGTACGAGCAGTACTTC.

This clone has more than one count but fewer than ten. The J gene is TRBJ1-1, the V gene TRBV15, with D tentatively TRBD1 (6 bases). The V end lost 3 bases, the J end lost 1 base, and 9 bases lay between the germline ends. The germline V gene encodes CDR1 LNHNV and CDR2 YYDKDF (reference sequence). The CDR3 spans 14 residues. The CDR3 DNA reads TGTGCCACCAGCAGTGGACAGAGGAACACTGAAGCTTTCTTT. The encoded protein is CATSSGQRNTEAFF.

This chain uses TRBV27 with TRBJ1-5; 8 nucleotides match TRBD1. The CDR3 is 14 residues long. The ends lost 3 bases at V and 6 bases at J; junction bases unmatched: 4. Per the germline V gene, CDR1 is MNHEY and CDR2 is SMNVEV (reference sequence). CDR3 sequence: CASSFRGTGQPQHF. CDR3 nucleotides: TGTGCCAGCAGTTTTCGAGGGACAGGTCAGCCCCAGCATTTT.

DNA for the CDR3: TGCGCCAGCAGCGTCCCCAGCGGGCGGGACACCGGGGAGCTGTTTTTT. Translation gives CASSVPSGRDTGELFF. The J gene is TRBJ2-2, the V gene TRBV4-3; possibly TRBD2 for D (6 bases). CDR3 length equals 16 residues. Per the germline V gene, CDR1 is LGHNA and CDR2 is YSLEER. V lost 5 bases and J lost 3, with 16 bases in between.

This chain uses TRBV21-1 with TRBJ1-2; the listed D gene, TRBD1, was not tested against the DNA. TRBV21-1 constitutes a pseudogene. The CDR3 totals 16 residues. The CDR3 DNA follows: TGTGCCAGCAGCAACGTAACCGGACAGGGGCCCTATGGCTACACCTTC. Protein product: CASSNVTGQGPYGYTF.

J is TRBJ2-2 and V is TRBV5-4; 11 positions agree with TRBD2. The trim removed 4 bases at V and 7 bases at J, leaving 9 bases unmatched. This CDR3 has 16 amino acids. Germline V lookup: CDR1 SGHNT, CDR2 YYREEE (reference sequence). The CDR3 loop reads CASSELAGGPIGELFF. DNA for the CDR3: TGTGCCAGCAGCGAATTAGCGGGGGGGCCGATCGGGGAGCTGTTTTTT.

With regard to this clone: A much larger clone differs by one base, so this may be a read error. The CDR3 here is CASSQHRGTNEKLFF. CDR3 nucleotides: TGCGCCAGCAGCCAACACAGGGGAACTAATGAAAAACTGTTTTTT. The gene calls are TRBV4-3 and TRBJ1-4; TRBD1 agrees at 7 bases. Germline lookup yields CDR1 LGHNA and CDR2 YSLEER. With V trimmed by 2 bases and J by 1 base, 1 base remained unmatched. The CDR3 is 15 residues long.

This sequence joins TRBV19 and TRBJ2-7; no clear D gene. Looked up from germline, CDR1 is LNHDA and CDR2 is SQIVND (reference sequence). This CDR3 spans 16 amino acids. V lost 6 bases to trimming and J lost 3 bases, with 21 bases between them. This CDR3 reads CASSPAADPAYYEQYF. CDR3 bases: TGTGCCAGTAGCCCCGCGGCAGACCCTGCATACTACGAGCAGTACTTC.

The chain links TRBV27 to TRBJ1-2; 7 positions agree with TRBD1. CDR1 and CDR2 from the germline V gene are MNHEY and SMNVEV (reference sequence). This CDR3 comprises 13 residues. J lost 4 bases, V lost 7 bases, and 6 bases had no gene match. The DNA for the CDR3 is TGTGCCAGCAAAAAACAGGGGAGCTATGGCTACACCTTC. Protein sequence: CASKKQGSYGYTF.

V gene TRBV2 combines with J gene TRBJ2-7; TRBD2 matches 13 bases. Germline V gene sequence: CDR1 SNHLY, CDR2 FYNNEI. Germline trimming cut 5 bases from V and 5 bases from J; bases unmatched to any gene: 6. There are 15 residues in the CDR3. The CDR3 loop is CASSWTSGGGDEQYF. The DNA of the CDR3 is TGTGCCAGCAGTTGGACTAGCGGGGGAGGTGACGAGCAGTACTTC.

The chain combines TRBV2 with TRBJ2-1; TRBD1 might be the D (5 bases). The germline V gene has CDR1 SNHLY and CDR2 FYNNEI. CDR3 length: 12 residues. Deletions cut 8 bases from V and 5 bases from J, with 10 bases between. The CDR3 DNA is TGTGCCAGCGTTTCAGGGAACAATGAGCAGTTCTTC. Encoded protein: CASVSGNNEQFF.

The J gene is TRBJ2-7, the V gene TRBV5-4, with 10 bases that match TRBD1. V lost 2 bases to trimming and J lost 2 bases; unmatched junction nucleotides: 1. CDR1 is SGHNT and CDR2 is YYREEE in the germline V gene (reference sequence). The CDR3 has 14 amino acids. The CDR3: CASSFDRGPYEQYF. The CDR3 DNA is TGTGCCAGCAGCTTCGACAGGGGGCCCTACGAGCAGTACTTC.

This clone was counted a single time. V gene TRBV11-2 combines with J gene TRBJ2-2, with 8 bases identical to TRBD1. The junction had 2 bases not matched to a gene; V was cut back by 2 bases and J by 6 bases. The V gene's germline CDR1 is SGHAT and CDR2 FQNNGV. CDR3 length equals 14 residues. The CDR3 loop is CASSLFRGPGELFF. DNA of the CDR3: TGTGCCAGCAGCTTATTCAGGGGGCCCGGGGAGCTGTTTTTT.

The chain uses TRBV30 and TRBJ1-6; 8 bases line up with TRBD1. The CDR3 is 14 amino acids. V shed 0 bases and J 10 bases; nucleotides not matched to a gene: 5. CDR1 is GTSNPN, CDR2 SVGIG, per germline (reference sequence). Written as DNA, the CDR3 is TGTGCCTGGAGTGTTGGACAGGGTGTGTCACCCCTCCACTTT. This sequence encodes CAWSVGQGVSPLHF.

The chain couples TRBV6-1 to TRBJ2-7; TRBD2 aligns across 7 bases. The CDR3 length is 14 residues. V trimming: 6 bases; J trimming: 1 base; junction bases outside the gene matches: 6. Germline values: CDR1 MNHNS, CDR2 SASEGT. The CDR3 here is CASSGRGTSYEQYF. The CDR3, as DNA: TGTGCCAGCAGCGGGCGGGGGACTTCCTACGAGCAGTACTTC.

This chain uses TRBV9 with TRBJ1-6; D might be TRBD1 (5 bases). The CDR3 length is 17 residues. The V gene lost 4 bases and the J gene lost 10 bases, with 24 bases spanning the gap. Germline values: CDR1 SGDLS, CDR2 YYNGEE. CDR3: CASSLPKGGGVGSPLHF. CDR3 nucleotides: TGTGCCAGCAGCCTACCCAAGGGTGGGGGGGTTGGGTCACCCCTCCACTTT.

V and J are TRBV29-1 and TRBJ1-2; D unresolved. Germline loops: CDR1 SQVTM, CDR2 ANQGSEA. The CDR3 totals 14 residues. V dropped 4 bases and J dropped 0 bases, with 12 bases sitting between them. CDR3: CSVVLGRANYGYTF. Here the CDR3 DNA reads TGCAGCGTTGTGTTGGGCAGAGCTAACTATGGCTACACCTTC. Filled out from reference TRBV29-1 and TRBJ1-2, the complete variable domain reads SAVISQKPSRDICQRGTSLTIQCQVDSQVTMMFWYRQQPGQSLTLIATANQGSEATYESGFVIDKFPISRPNLTFSTLTVSNMSPEDSSIYLCSVVLGRANYGYTFGSGTRLTVV.

The CDR3 nucleotides are TGTGCCAGCAGTACCTACAGGAGCTCCTACGAGCAGTACTTC. Translating gives CASSTYRSSYEQYF. The genes are TRBV27 and TRBJ2-7, with a weak D call TRBD1 (5 bases). The CDR3 covers 14 residues. The V gene's germline CDR1 is MNHEY and CDR2 SMNVEV (reference sequence). The ends were cut back, 5 bases at V and 0 bases at J, with 11 bases in the middle.

The chain joins TRBV9 to TRBJ1-3, with D perhaps TRBD1 (5 bases). V lost 3 bases and J 1 base, leaving 14 bases between the germline ends. Germline V gene data show CDR1 as SGDLS and CDR2 as YYNGEE. The CDR3 length is 16 residues. The DNA for the CDR3 is TGTGCCAGCAGCGCCCCCCCCAGGGATTCTGGAAACACCATATATTTT. This gives the protein CASSAPPRDSGNTIYF.